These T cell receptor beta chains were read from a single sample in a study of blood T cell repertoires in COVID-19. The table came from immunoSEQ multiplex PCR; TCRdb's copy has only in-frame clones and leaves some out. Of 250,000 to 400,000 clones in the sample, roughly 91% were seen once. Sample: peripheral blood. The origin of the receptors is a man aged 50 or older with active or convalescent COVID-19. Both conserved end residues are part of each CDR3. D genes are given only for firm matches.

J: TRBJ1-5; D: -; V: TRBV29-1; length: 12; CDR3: CSVGDKNQPQHF
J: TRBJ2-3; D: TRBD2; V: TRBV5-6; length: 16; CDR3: CASSLRLAGSTDTQYF
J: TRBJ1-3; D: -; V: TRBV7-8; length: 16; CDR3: CASSLTGYNSGNTIYF
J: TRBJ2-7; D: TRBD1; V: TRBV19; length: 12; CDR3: CASSTAGGEQYF
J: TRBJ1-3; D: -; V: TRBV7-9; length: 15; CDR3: CASSARGGAGNTIYF
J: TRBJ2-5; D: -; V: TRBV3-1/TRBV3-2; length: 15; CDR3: CASSQVLGSHETQYF
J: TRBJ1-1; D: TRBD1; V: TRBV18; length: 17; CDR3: CASSPFTDRGPGTEAFF
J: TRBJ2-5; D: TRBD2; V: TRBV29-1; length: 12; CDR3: CSVLAGAETQYF
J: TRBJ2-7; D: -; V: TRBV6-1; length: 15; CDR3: CASSEGLFSRLEQYF
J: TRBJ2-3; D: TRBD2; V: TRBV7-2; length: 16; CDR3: CASSLLAGGITDTQYF
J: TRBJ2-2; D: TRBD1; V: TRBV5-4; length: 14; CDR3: CASSGGQFTGELFF
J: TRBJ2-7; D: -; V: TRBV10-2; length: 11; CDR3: CASSTDYEQYF
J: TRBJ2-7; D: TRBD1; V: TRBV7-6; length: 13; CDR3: CASSHRGNYEQYF
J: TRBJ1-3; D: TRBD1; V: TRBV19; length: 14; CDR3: CATTIRGPGNTIYF
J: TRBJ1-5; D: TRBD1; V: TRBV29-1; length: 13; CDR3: CSVGAGGNQPQHF
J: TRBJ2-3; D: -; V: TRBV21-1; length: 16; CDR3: CASSKGVGGRPDTQYF
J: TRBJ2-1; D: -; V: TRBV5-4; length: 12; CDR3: CASGGRDAEQFF
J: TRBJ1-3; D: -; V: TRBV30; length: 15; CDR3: CAWSVRRGGGNTIYF
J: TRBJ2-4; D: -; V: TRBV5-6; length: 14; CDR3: CASSRQGQKGIQYF
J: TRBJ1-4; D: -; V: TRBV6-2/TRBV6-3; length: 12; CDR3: CASSYSVGRAFF
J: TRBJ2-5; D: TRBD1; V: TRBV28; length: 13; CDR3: CASSLGQEETQYF
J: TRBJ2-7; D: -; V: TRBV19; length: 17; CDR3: CASSMRGGSKGNYEQYF
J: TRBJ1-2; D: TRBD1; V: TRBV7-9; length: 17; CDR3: CASSLAQPDRGRGGYTF
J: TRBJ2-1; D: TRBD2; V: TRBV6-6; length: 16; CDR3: CASSYQPGLAYNEQFF
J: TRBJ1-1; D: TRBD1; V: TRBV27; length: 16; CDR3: CASSKNNRGSATEAFF
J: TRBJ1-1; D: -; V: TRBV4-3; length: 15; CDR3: CASSQAQPMNTEAFF
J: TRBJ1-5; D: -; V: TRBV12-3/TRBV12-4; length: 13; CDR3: CASSGGVSQPQHF
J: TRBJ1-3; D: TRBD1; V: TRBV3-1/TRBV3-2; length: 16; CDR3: CASSPALGGGGNTIYF
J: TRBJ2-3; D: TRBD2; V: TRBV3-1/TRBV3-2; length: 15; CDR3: CASSQEASGTDTQYF